This TCR beta chain came from a study of Ad26.COV2.S vaccination and SARS-CoV-2 variants (dated by TCRdb to about 2021). Regarding the study in general: Vaccine-arm donors came from COV1001, a multicentre, randomized, double-blind, placebo-controlled phase I-IIa trial of Ad26.COV2.S in healthy adults. Dosing of Ad26.COV2.S was intramuscular, at either 5x10^10 or 1x10^11 viral particles, delivered as one shot or as two shots spaced 56 days apart. TCRbeta repertoire sequencing was used to assess the specificity and breadth of SARS-CoV-2-reactive T cell receptors after Ad26.COV2.S vaccination. The TCR-sequenced set comprised roughly 30 samples: some 20 Ad26.COV2.S vaccine recipients, 5 placebo recipients and 8 SARS-CoV-2 convalescent individuals. Trial participants were randomized into five groups of five: low-dose or high-dose Ad26.COV2.S given once or twice, or placebo on both occasions. Investigators remained blinded to trial group allocation during experiments and outcome assessment.

The immunoSEQ Assay was used to sequence TCRbeta CDR3 regions. After extraction, genomic DNA underwent amplification by bias-controlled multiplex PCR, followed by high-throughput sequencing. The paper's data handling went like this. To quantify the absolute abundance of each unique TCRbeta CDR3 region, sequences were collapsed and filtered. Usable DNA was measured by amplifying reference genes present in all nucleated cells, and TCRbeta template counts were normalized to that usable DNA to estimate T cell fraction. Repertoire TCRs were annotated as SARS-CoV-2-specific when V gene, CDR3 amino acid sequence and J gene were exactly matched to a known reactive TCR set. The reference SARS-CoV-2 TCR set was obtained from MIRA and was filtered for enrichment in COVID-19-positive ImmuneCODE repertoires, whereby public or cross-reactive TCRs were removed. Using the MIRA antigens, annotated TCRs were further analysed by specific ORF or by position within an ORF. Breadth was defined as annotated unique rearrangements over total unique productive rearrangements; depth was the summed frequency of those rearrangements. TCR breadth was compared between groups using two-sided Wilcoxon rank-sum tests. TCRdb's version of the immuneACCESS table is confined to in-frame rearrangements and falls short of the full clone set. An unresolved V gene accounts for under half of the shortfall where checked; the remainder is of unknown origin. V and J calls and clone size follow that table, whereas D and trimming were derived from the DNA. Here the sample has around 400,000 clones; 89% occur a single time. The ten most abundant clones make up 1.5% to 2% of the sample.

The full study reports these points: Substantial breadth of spike-specific CD8+ and CD4+ T cell responses was reported after vaccination. Compared with placebo recipients, Ad26.COV2.S recipients showed higher spike-specific TCR breadth (P = 0.0014). The authors noted that the TCR breadth and depth analyses may have underestimated total T cell responses. Comparable non-spike TCR breadth was observed between vaccine and placebo recipients, consistent with only spike being contained in the vaccine. The study lacked the statistical power to compare responses across vaccine doses or regimens.

Only a few counts were recorded for this clone. The target of this receptor is not known. Base qualities are not provided; no much larger clone lies one nucleotide away. Explained via the paper, the treatment or condition label denotes: 15 to 20 received Ad26.COV2.S at low or high dose, single or two shots; a few received placebo; per-sample allocation not given. Repertoires of vaccine and placebo recipients were sequenced from samples collected on day 63 after the first injection. Between 29 July and 7 August 2020, Cohort 1b enrolled around 24 adults aged 18-55 years at one site in Boston, USA. Ad26.COV2.S was a replication-incompetent adenovirus type 26 vector that expressed a prefusion-stabilized SARS-CoV-2 spike protein derived from the original Wuhan strain. Relative to germline, V is 0 bases shorter and J is 0 bases shorter, with 8 bases between their ends. The CDR3 starts with the cysteine, ends with the phenylalanine, and has 16 residues. Just the 48-base CDR3 DNA is kept, in frame starting at base 1. CDR1 and CDR2, per the germline V gene, are MNHEY and SVGAGI.

Recombination connected TRBV6-5 to TRBJ2-2; too little of a D gene remains to name it. The sequence came from a person aged 18 to 59 who received the Ad26.COV2.S COVID-19 vaccine or a placebo. The material sequenced was peripheral blood, taken in a trial of Ad26.COV2.S vaccine versus placebo. CDR3 reads: CASSYSVPSNTGELFF. The DNA sequence is TGTGCCAGCAGTTACTCAGTTCCTTCGAACACCGGGGAGCTGTTTTTT.